This entry concerns a single TCR beta chain. The antigen is unknown. The entry originates in a study of cytomegalovirus exposure and HLA in healthy donors. V shed 0 bases and J shed 4 bases, with 10 bases lying between them. CDR1 is SGHNT and CDR2 is YENEEA in the germline V gene. The CDR3 is made up of 15 amino acids. Study-wide findings and caveats: Cytomegalovirus status, reportedly, was diagnosed with high specificity and sensitivity by the classifier.

A multiplex PCR was run with 60 Vbeta primers and 13 Jbeta primers. The method was immunoSEQ multiplex PCR; TCRdb's version includes in-frame clones alone and lacks a portion of them. Of about 130,000 clones listed, over 60% are singletons. The material sequenced was PBMCs. This sequence was found in a man younger than 30 in good health and CMV-seronegative. The genes are TRBV11-3 and TRBJ2-1, with D maybe TRBD2 (5 bases). This CDR3 reads CASSLDNQRYNEQFF. DNA for the CDR3: TGTGCCAGCAGCTTAGATAACCAGCGGTACAATGAGCAGTTCTTC.